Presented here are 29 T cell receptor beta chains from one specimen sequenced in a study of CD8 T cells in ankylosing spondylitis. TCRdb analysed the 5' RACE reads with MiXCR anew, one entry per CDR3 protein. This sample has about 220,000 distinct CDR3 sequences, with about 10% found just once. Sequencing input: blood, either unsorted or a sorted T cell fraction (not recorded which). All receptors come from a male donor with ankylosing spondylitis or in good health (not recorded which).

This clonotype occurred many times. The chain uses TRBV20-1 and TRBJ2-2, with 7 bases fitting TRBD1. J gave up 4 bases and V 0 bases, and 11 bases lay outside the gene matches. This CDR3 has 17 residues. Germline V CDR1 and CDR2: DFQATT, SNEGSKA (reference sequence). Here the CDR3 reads CSARDKGRDRLTGELFF. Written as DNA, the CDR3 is TGCAGTGCTAGAGACAAGGGAAGGGACAGACTCACCGGGGAGCTGTTTTTT.

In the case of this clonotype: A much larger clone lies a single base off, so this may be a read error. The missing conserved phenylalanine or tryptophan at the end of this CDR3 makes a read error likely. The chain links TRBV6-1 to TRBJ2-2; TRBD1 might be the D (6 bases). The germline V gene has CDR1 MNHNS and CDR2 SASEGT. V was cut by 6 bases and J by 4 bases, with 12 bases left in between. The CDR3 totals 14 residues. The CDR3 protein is CASSQTGFTGELFS. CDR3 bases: TGTGCCAGCAGCCAAACAGGGTTCACCGGGGAGCTGTTTTCT.

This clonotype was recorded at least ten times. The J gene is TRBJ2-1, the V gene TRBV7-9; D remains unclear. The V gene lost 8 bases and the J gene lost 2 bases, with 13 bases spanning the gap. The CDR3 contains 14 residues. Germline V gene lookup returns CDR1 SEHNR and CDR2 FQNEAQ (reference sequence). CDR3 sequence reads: CASGAGGPYNEQFF. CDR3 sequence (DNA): TGTGCCAGCGGAGCCGGTGGGCCCTACAATGAGCAGTTCTTC.

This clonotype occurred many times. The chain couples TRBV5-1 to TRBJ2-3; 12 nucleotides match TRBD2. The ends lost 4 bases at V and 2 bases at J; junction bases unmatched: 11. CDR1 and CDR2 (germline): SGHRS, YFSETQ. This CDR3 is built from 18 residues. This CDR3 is CASSTGLAGYGITDTQYF. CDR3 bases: TGCGCCAGCAGCACGGGACTAGCGGGTTACGGGATCACAGATACGCAGTATTTT.

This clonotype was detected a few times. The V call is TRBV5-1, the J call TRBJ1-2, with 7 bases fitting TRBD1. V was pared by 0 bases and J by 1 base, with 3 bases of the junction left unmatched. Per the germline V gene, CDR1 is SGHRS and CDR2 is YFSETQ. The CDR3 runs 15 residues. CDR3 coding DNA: TGCGCCAGCAGCTTGGATCGGGACAGTAACTATGGCTACACCTTC. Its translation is CASSLDRDSNYGYTF.

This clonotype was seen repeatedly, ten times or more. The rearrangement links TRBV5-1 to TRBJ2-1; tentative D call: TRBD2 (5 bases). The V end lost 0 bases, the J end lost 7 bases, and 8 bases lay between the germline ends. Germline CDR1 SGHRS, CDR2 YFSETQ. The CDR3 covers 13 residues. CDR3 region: CASSLGRGNEQFF. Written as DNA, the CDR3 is TGCGCCAGCAGCTTGGGACGGGGTAATGAGCAGTTCTTC.

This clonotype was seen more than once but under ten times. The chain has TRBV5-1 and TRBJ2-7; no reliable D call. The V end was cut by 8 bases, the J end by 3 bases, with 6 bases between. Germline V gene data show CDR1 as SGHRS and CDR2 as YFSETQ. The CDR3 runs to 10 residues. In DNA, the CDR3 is TGCGCCAGACGGGTCTACGAGCAGTACTTC. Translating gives CARRVYEQYF.

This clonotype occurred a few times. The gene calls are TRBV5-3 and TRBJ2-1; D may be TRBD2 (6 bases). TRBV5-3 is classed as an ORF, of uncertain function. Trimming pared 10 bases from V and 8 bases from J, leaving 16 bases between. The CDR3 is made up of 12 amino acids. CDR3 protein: CAGRLERHEQFF. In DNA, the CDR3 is TGTGCCGGCCGACTAGAACGTCATGAGCAGTTCTTC.

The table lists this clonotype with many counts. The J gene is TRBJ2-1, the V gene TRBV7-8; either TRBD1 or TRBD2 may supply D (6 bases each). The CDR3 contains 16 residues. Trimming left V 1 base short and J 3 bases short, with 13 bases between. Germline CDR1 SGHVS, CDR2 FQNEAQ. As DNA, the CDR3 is TGTGCCAGCAGCTTAGTTTCGGGGGCTTTCTACAATGAGCAGTTCTTC. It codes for CASSLVSGAFYNEQFF.

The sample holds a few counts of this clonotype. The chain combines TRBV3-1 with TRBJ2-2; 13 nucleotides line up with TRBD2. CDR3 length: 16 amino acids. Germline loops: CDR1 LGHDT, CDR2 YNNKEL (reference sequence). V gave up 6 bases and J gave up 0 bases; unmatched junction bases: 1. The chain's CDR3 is CASRGLAGTNTGELFF. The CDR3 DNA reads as TGTGCCAGCAGGGGACTAGCGGGGACGAACACCGGGGAGCTGTTTTTT.

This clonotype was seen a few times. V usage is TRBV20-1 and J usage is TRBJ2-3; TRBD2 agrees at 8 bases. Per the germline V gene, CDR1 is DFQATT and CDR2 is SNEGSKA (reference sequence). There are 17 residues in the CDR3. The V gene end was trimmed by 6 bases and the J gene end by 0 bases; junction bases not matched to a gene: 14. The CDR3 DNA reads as TGCAGTGCCACTCGCCGGCGGGGGGACCCTAGCACAGATACGCAGTATTTT. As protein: CSATRRRGDPSTDTQYF.

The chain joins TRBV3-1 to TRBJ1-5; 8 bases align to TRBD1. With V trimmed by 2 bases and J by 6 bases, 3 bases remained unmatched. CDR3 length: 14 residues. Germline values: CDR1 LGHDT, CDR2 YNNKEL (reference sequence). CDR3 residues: CASSQSGGGQPQHF. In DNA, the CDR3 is TGTGCCAGCAGCCAATCAGGGGGCGGTCAGCCCCAGCATTTT.

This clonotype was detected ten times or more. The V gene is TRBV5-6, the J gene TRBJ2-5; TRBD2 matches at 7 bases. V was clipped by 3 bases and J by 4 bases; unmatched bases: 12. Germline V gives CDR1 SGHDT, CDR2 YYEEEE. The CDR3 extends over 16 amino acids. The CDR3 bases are TGTGCCAGCAGCTCCTACAGGACTAGATCCGGAGAGACCCAGTACTTC. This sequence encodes CASSSYRTRSGETQYF.

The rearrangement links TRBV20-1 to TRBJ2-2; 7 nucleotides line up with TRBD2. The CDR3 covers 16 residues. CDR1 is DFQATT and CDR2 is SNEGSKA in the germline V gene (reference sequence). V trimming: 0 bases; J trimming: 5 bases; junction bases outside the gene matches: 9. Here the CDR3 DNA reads TGCAGTGCTAGAGATCGGCAACGGGGGGAGACCGGGGAGCTGTTTTTT. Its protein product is CSARDRQRGETGELFF.

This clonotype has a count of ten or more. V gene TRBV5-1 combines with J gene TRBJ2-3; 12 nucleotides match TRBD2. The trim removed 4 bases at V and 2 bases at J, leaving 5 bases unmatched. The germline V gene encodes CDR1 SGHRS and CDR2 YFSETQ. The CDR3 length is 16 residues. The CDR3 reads CASSVGLAGFTDTQYF. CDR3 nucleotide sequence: TGCGCCAGCAGCGTCGGACTAGCGGGGTTCACAGATACGCAGTATTTT.

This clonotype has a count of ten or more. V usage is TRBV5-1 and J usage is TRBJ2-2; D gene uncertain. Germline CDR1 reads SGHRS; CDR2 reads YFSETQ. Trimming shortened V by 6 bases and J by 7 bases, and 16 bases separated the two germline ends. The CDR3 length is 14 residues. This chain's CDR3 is CASTPEPAGGELFF. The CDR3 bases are TGCGCCAGCACCCCTGAGCCGGCAGGCGGGGAGCTGTTTTTT.

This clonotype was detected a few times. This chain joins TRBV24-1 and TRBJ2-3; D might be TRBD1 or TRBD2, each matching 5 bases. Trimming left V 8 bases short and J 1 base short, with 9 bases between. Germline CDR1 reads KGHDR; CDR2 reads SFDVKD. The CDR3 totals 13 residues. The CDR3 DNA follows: TGTGCCACCAAGAGGGACGGCACAGATACGCAGTATTTT. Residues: CATKRDGTDTQYF.

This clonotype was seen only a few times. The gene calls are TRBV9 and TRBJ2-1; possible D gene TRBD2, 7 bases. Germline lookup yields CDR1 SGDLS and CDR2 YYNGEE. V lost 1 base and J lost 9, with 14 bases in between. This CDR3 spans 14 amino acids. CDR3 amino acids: CASSVLGGGLEQFF. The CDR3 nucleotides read TGTGCCAGCAGCGTACTTGGGGGGGGCCTTGAGCAGTTCTTC.

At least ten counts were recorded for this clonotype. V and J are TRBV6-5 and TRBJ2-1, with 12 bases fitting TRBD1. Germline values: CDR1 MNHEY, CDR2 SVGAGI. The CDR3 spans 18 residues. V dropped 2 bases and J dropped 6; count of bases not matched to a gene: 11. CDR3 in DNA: TGTGCCAGCAGTTACCCGCGGGACAGGGGGCCCTGGTCCAATGAGCAGTTCTTC. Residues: CASSYPRDRGPWSNEQFF.

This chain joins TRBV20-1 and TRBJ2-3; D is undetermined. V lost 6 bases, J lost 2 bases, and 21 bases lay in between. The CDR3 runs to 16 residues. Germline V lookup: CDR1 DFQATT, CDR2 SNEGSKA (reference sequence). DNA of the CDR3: TGCAGTGCGAGCCTCGCGCGCCAGCCTGTCACAGATACGCAGTATTTT. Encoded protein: CSASLARQPVTDTQYF.

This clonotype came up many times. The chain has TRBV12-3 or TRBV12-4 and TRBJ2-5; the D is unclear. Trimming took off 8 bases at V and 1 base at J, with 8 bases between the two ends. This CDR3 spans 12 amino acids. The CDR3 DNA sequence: TGTGCCAGCCGGGCCTTCCAAGAGACCCAGTACTTC. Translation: CASRAFQETQYF.

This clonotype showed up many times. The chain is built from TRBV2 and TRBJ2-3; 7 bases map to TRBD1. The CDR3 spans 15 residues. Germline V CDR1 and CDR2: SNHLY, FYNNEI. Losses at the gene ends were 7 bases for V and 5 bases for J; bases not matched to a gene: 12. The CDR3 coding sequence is TGTGCCAGCAAAGAGCAGGGGGAGCGTGAAGATACGCAGTATTTT. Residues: CASKEQGEREDTQYF.

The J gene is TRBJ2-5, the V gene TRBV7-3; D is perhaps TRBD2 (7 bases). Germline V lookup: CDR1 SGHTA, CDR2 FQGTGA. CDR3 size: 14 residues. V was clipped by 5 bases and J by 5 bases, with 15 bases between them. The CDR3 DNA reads TGTGCCAGCAGCGCCGGGGGGCCTGAGGAGACCCAGTACTTC. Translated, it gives CASSAGGPEETQYF.

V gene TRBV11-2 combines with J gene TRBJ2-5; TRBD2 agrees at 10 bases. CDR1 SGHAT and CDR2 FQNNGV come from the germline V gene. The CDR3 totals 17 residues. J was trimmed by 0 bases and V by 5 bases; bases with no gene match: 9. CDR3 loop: CASSARLTSGDQETQYF. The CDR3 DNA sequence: TGTGCCAGCAGCGCCAGGCTAACTAGCGGGGACCAAGAGACCCAGTACTTC.

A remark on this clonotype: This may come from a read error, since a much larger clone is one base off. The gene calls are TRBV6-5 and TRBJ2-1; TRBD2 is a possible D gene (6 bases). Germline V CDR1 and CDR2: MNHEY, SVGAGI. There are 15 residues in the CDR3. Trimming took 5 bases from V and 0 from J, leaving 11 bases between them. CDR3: CASSNRLDSYNEQFF. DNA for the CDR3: TGTGCCAGCAGTAACCGACTAGACTCCTACAATGAGCAGTTCTTC.

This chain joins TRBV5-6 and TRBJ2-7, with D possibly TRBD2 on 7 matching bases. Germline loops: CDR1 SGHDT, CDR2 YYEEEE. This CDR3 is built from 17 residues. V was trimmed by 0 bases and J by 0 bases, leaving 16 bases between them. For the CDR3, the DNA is TGTGCCAGCAGCTTGGCGGGGGGCCGGGCACGCTCCTACGAGCAGTACTTC. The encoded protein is CASSLAGGRARSYEQYF.

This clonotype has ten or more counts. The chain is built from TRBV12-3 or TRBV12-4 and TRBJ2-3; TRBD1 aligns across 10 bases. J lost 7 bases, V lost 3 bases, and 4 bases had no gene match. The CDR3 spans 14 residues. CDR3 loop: CASSLGQGRNTQYF. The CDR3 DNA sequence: TGTGCCAGCAGTTTGGGACAGGGGAGGAATACGCAGTATTTT.

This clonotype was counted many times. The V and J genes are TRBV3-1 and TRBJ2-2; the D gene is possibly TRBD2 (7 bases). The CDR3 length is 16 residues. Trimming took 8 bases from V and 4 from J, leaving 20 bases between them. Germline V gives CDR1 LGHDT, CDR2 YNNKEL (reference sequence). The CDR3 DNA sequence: TGTGCCAGCTCTACAATTGGGGGGGCGAGCACCGGGGAGCTGTTTTTT. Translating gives CASSTIGGASTGELFF.

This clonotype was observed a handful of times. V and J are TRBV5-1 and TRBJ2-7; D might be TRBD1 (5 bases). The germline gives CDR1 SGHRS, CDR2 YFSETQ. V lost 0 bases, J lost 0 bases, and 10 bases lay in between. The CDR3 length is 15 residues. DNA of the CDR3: TGCGCCAGCAGCTTGGATGGGGCACTCTCCTACGAGCAGTACTTC. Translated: CASSLDGALSYEQYF.